This T cell receptor beta chain was identified during a study of OX40 agonist ivuxolimab in advanced cancers. Here immunoSEQ multiplex PCR was the method, and the copy in TCRdb shows in-frame clones only, minus some. The sample records around 70,000 clones, around 90% being singletons. The CDR3 spans 11 residues. Germline assignment: CDR1 MNHNY and CDR2 SVGAGI (reference sequence). V lost 2 bases to trimming and J lost 3 bases, with 2 bases between them. This receptor was taken from an adult with an advanced solid tumor such as melanoma, head and neck, liver or kidney cancer. The genes are TRBV6-6 and TRBJ2-7; D not resolved. Sequenced material: CD4+ or CD8+ T cells sorted from blood, taken in a trial of the OX40 agonist ivuxolimab. The CDR3 DNA is TGTGCCAGCAGTTACGTCTACGAGCAGTACTTC. This gives the protein CASSYVYEQYF.